The 25 T cell receptor beta chains below come from one sample, sequenced in a study of identical twins. A single record per CDR3 protein comes from TCRdb applying MiXCR to the 5' RACE reads. The table has more than 400,000 distinct CDR3 sequences, over 12% seen once. This sample also belongs to another study, concerning yellow fever vaccine responses in identical twins.

Sequenced: CD4+ T cells sorted from blood. Receptor source: a woman aged 18-29 years in good health.

This clonotype came up a few times. The chain links TRBV5-6 to TRBJ2-5, with 7 bases lining up with TRBD1. The CDR3 consists of 14 residues. The junction had 7 bases not matched to a gene; V was cut back by 3 bases and J by 5 bases. The germline CDR1 and CDR2 sequences are SGHDT and YYEEEE. The CDR3 nucleotides read TGTGCCAGCAGCTCCGTAGGGGGCCAGGAGACCCAGTACTTC. Its translation is CASSSVGGQETQYF.

The gene calls are TRBV28 and TRBJ2-7, with unresolved D. Germline V gene sequence: CDR1 MDHEN, CDR2 SYDVKM. Trimming removed 6 bases at V and 6 bases at J, with 15 bases between. The CDR3 covers 13 residues. The CDR3 loop reads CASSLGNLGEQYF. DNA for the CDR3: TGTGCCAGCAGCCTAGGTAACCTCGGCGAGCAGTACTTC.

The chain links TRBV4-1 to TRBJ1-5; 7 bases agree with TRBD1. After removal of 1 base from V and 6 bases from J, the junction contained 3 bases not matched to a gene. The CDR3 has 14 residues. In germline, CDR1 is MGHRA, CDR2 YSYEKL. The CDR3 bases are TGCGCCAGCAGCCAAGCAGGGGGGGCTCAGCCCCAGCATTTT. Its protein product is CASSQAGGAQPQHF.

This clonotype was observed a few times. The chain recombines TRBV18 with TRBJ2-5; D is unclear. The CDR3 runs 14 residues. Trimming took 3 bases from V and 0 from J, leaving 8 bases between them. In germline, CDR1 is KGHSH, CDR2 LQKENI. This CDR3 is CASSPNGNQETQYF. DNA for the CDR3: TGTGCCAGCTCACCTAACGGAAACCAAGAGACCCAGTACTTC.

This clonotype was counted a few times. This chain joins TRBV3-1 and TRBJ1-4; the match to TRBD1 covers 7 bases. Germline assignment: CDR1 LGHDT and CDR2 YNNKEL (reference sequence). The CDR3 is 15 residues long. V lost 2 bases and J lost 3; bases outside the gene matches: 3. Written as DNA, the CDR3 is TGTGCCAGCAGCCAAAGACAGGGATCTAATGAAAAACTGTTTTTT. Translation: CASSQRQGSNEKLFF. The full variable domain, its missing parts supplied by reference TRBV3-1 and TRBJ1-4, is DTAVSQTPKYLVTQMGNDKSIKCEQNLGHDTMYWYKQDSKKFLKIMFSYNNKELIINETVPNRFSPKSPDKAHLNLHINSLELGDSAVYFCASSQRQGSNEKLFFGSGTQLSVL.

This clonotype was seen a few times. The rearrangement uses TRBV7-2 and TRBJ1-4; 9 bases are a match to TRBD1. The CDR3 sequence is 13 residues long. The J segment lost 14 bases and the V segment lost 4 bases, leaving 8 bases of the junction unmatched. CDR1 and CDR2 (germline): SGHTA, FQGNSA. The CDR3: CASSSSGTGRLFF. CDR3 DNA: TGTGCCAGCAGCTCCTCGGGGACAGGGCGTCTGTTTTTT.

There are a few counts of this clonotype. This chain links TRBV3-1 with TRBJ2-1; 8 nucleotides match TRBD2. This CDR3 has 14 amino acids. Trimming took 4 bases from V and 5 from J; bases not matched to a gene: 4. Germline V CDR1 and CDR2: LGHDT, YNNKEL (reference sequence). The CDR3 DNA reads as TGTGCCAGCAGCCCCGGGGGGGCCGACAATGAGCAGTTCTTC. This gives the protein CASSPGGADNEQFF.

The V and J genes are TRBV10-3 and TRBJ2-1; 11 bases are a match to TRBD1. This CDR3 is built from 16 residues. V gave up 3 bases and J gave up 5 bases; unmatched junction bases: 6. Germline V gene data show CDR1 as ENHRY and CDR2 as SYGVKD. The chain's CDR3 is CAISEPGQGGNNEQFF. CDR3 coding DNA: TGTGCCATCAGTGAACCGGGACAGGGGGGGAACAATGAGCAGTTCTTC.

The V and J genes are TRBV18 and TRBJ2-3; 8 bases line up with TRBD1. Per germline, CDR1 KGHSH and CDR2 LQKENI. Trimming removed 3 bases from V and 1 base from J; junction bases left unmatched: 6. The CDR3 covers 16 residues. The CDR3 region is CASSPQGASGTDTQYF. The CDR3 DNA reads as TGTGCCAGCTCACCGCAGGGGGCGAGCGGCACAGATACGCAGTATTTT.

This chain connects TRBV10-3 to TRBJ2-2; unclear D gene. V lost 3 bases and J lost 5, with 16 bases in between. This CDR3 region has 16 residues. Per the germline V gene, CDR1 is ENHRY and CDR2 is SYGVKD. CDR3 DNA: TGTGCCATCAGTGATGGTGTCTCTGTGGGTACCGGGGAGCTGTTTTTT. This gives the protein CAISDGVSVGTGELFF.

V and J are TRBV5-1 and TRBJ2-7, with 9 bases identical to TRBD1. V dropped 0 bases and J dropped 4; count of bases not matched to a gene: 8. The CDR3 length is 16 residues. The germline V gene has CDR1 SGHRS and CDR2 YFSETQ. CDR3 protein: CASSLAWGQGSYEQYF. CDR3 DNA: TGCGCCAGCAGCTTGGCCTGGGGACAGGGTTCTTACGAGCAGTACTTC.

This clonotype was seen a handful of times. The V gene is TRBV29-1, the J gene TRBJ2-5, with a possible D match to TRBD2 (6 bases). The CDR3 length is 12 residues. V lost 5 bases, J lost 0 bases, and 7 bases lay in between. The germline V gene encodes CDR1 SQVTM and CDR2 ANQGSEA. CDR3 nucleotide sequence: TGCAGCGTTCGGGGGTACCAAGAGACCCAGTACTTC. It translates to CSVRGYQETQYF.

The chain recombines TRBV5-1 with TRBJ2-3; D is tentatively TRBD1 or TRBD2 (5 bases each). CDR1 and CDR2 (germline): SGHRS, YFSETQ. The germline V and J ends were trimmed by 0 bases and 2 bases, with 7 bases remaining between them. CDR3 length equals 14 residues. CDR3 coding DNA: TGCGCCAGCAGCTTGGGGGACCTCACAGATACGCAGTATTTT. This sequence encodes CASSLGDLTDTQYF.

CDR3 coding DNA: TGTGCCAGCAGCTCTACCGGGACAGGGGGCACAGATACGCAGTATTTT. It translates to CASSSTGTGGTDTQYF. The chain has TRBV28 and TRBJ2-3, with 10 bases aligning to TRBD1. Germline loops: CDR1 MDHEN, CDR2 SYDVKM. Germline trimming cut 6 bases from V and 1 base from J; bases unmatched to any gene: 7. The CDR3 is 16 residues long.

The V call is TRBV19, the J call TRBJ2-1; D is possibly TRBD1 (6 bases). V was pared by 6 bases and J by 5 bases, with 17 bases between. This CDR3 contains 15 residues. Germline CDR1 reads LNHDA; CDR2 reads SQIVND (reference sequence). The CDR3 DNA reads TGTGCCAGTAGGCCACAGGGACCGCGGCACAATGAGCAGTTCTTC. This sequence encodes CASRPQGPRHNEQFF.

This sequence joins TRBV29-1 and TRBJ1-1, with 8 positions matching TRBD1. Germline assignment: CDR1 SQVTM and CDR2 ANQGSEA. With 4 bases clipped from V and 0 bases from J, the junction kept 7 bases outside the gene matches. This CDR3 spans 15 amino acids. CDR3 coding DNA: TGCAGCGTTGGCCCGGGACAGGTCATGAACACTGAAGCTTTCTTT. Its translation: CSVGPGQVMNTEAFF.

This clonotype was counted only a few times. This sequence joins TRBV28 and TRBJ1-1; TRBD1 matches 9 bases. V was pared by 6 bases and J by 6 bases, with 8 bases of the junction left unmatched. Germline V lookup: CDR1 MDHEN, CDR2 SYDVKM. This CDR3 has 14 residues. CDR3 protein: CASSPTGGRAEAFF. DNA for the CDR3: TGTGCCAGCAGCCCTACAGGGGGCAGGGCTGAAGCTTTCTTT.

This sequence joins TRBV12-3 or TRBV12-4 and TRBJ2-3, with D perhaps matching TRBD1 or TRBD2 (5 bases each). This CDR3 contains 15 residues. Trimming removed 3 bases from V and 3 bases from J, with 13 bases in between. The CDR3 nucleotides are TGTGCCAGCAGTTTGGCAGGGAGCAATACAGATACGCAGTATTTT. As protein: CASSLAGSNTDTQYF.

The genes are TRBV5-6 and TRBJ1-1; D remains ambiguous. The ends were cut back, 0 bases at V and 1 base at J, with 10 bases in the middle. Germline CDR1 and CDR2: SGHDT and YYEEEE. CDR3 length: 15 residues. CDR3 protein: CASSLVRPGNTEAFF. Here the CDR3 DNA reads TGTGCCAGCAGCTTGGTCCGCCCCGGGAACACTGAAGCTTTCTTT.

This clonotype was detected many times. The V gene is TRBV14, the J gene TRBJ2-2, with D uncertain. The V and J ends lost 4 bases and 1 base respectively, with 7 bases between them. The CDR3 contains 14 residues. The V gene's germline CDR1 is SGHDN and CDR2 FVKESK. Here the CDR3 DNA reads TGTGCCAGCAGCCCCATTAAGAACACCGGGGAGCTGTTTTTT. Translated, it gives CASSPIKNTGELFF.

The rearrangement joins TRBV12-3 or TRBV12-4 to TRBJ2-7; D remains unclear. This CDR3 has 9 residues. The V end was cut by 8 bases, the J end by 3 bases, with 2 bases between. The DNA of the CDR3 is TGTGCCAGCTACTACGAGCAGTACTTC. This sequence encodes CASYYEQYF.

V usage is TRBV5-1 and J usage is TRBJ2-7; D is possibly TRBD2 (6 bases). This CDR3 comprises 15 residues. Looked up from germline, CDR1 is SGHRS and CDR2 is YFSETQ. Trimming removed 0 bases from V and 2 bases from J, with 12 bases in between. The DNA for the CDR3 is TGCGCCAGCAGCTTGGAGCAGGGAGGTCCCTACGAGCAGTACTTC. This codes for CASSLEQGGPYEQYF.

This clonotype showed up just a few times. V and J are TRBV7-9 and TRBJ2-1, with D perhaps TRBD2 (5 bases). The CDR3 covers 11 residues. V lost 1 base to trimming and J lost 15 bases, with 10 bases between them. The germline gives CDR1 SEHNR, CDR2 FQNEAQ (reference sequence). The CDR3 here is CASSLGGFLFF. The DNA of the CDR3 is TGTGCCAGCAGCTTAGGAGGGTTTCTGTTCTTC.

The chain uses TRBV7-2 and TRBJ1-2; D gene uncertain. The V gene's germline CDR1 is SGHTA and CDR2 FQGNSA. The CDR3 extends over 13 amino acids. Trimming stripped 1 base from V and 8 bases from J, with 11 bases between. The CDR3 nucleotides are TGTGCCAGCAGCTTAGTGGCCGGGAACGGCTACACCTTC. Amino acid sequence: CASSLVAGNGYTF.

This clonotype has a single count. The chain combines TRBV2 with TRBJ2-1, with TRBD2 matching 8 bases. Germline V CDR1 and CDR2: SNHLY, FYNNEI. CDR3 length: 16 residues. V lost 6 bases and J lost 10; bases outside the gene matches: 17. CDR3 in DNA: TGTGCCAGCAGGGCCCTTTGGACACCCGGGGGGGAAGAGCAGTTCTTC. This encodes CASRALWTPGGEEQFF. The full variable domain, its missing parts supplied by reference TRBV2 and TRBJ2-1, is EPEVTQTPSHQVTQMGQEVILRCVPISNHLYFYWYRQILGQKVEFLVSFYNNEISEKSEIFDDQFSVERPDGSNFTLKIRSTKLEDSAMYFCASRALWTPGGEEQFFGPGTRLTVL.